These 3 T cell receptor beta chains came from one sample sequenced in a study of cytomegalovirus exposure and HLA in healthy donors. 13 Jbeta primers and 60 Vbeta primers were used for the PCR. Sequenced by immunoSEQ multiplex PCR; TCRdb stores in-frame clones only, minus some. The sample holds some 150,000 clones; about 83% are singletons and the top ten take roughly 4.2%. The sequenced material came from PBMCs. These receptors were collected from a woman aged 40 to 55 in good health and CMV-seronegative.

In this sample, this clone turned up a few times. The DNA of the CDR3 is TGTGCCAGCAGCTCATTACAGGGGGCGGATCAGCCCCAGCATTTT. Protein: CASSSLQGADQPQHF. The chain carries TRBV5-5 and TRBJ1-5; TRBD1 aligns across 9 bases. Germline CDR1 SGHKS, CDR2 YYEKEE (reference sequence). Unmatched junction bases numbered 6, after V lost 3 bases and J lost 5 bases. This CDR3 spans 15 amino acids.

V and J are TRBV11-2 and TRBJ2-7; 7 bases match TRBD1. Per the germline V gene, CDR1 is SGHAT and CDR2 is FQNNGV. The CDR3 sequence is 12 residues long. Trimming at V came to 6 bases and at J to 2 bases, leaving 1 base not matched to a gene. For the CDR3, the DNA is TGTGCCAGCAGGACAGGGACCTACGAGCAGTACTTC. It yields the protein CASRTGTYEQYF.

The chain carries TRBV10-3 and TRBJ2-2; weak D call: TRBD2 (6 bases). This CDR3 region has 15 residues. Between the trimmed V and J ends, which lost 10 bases and 2 bases, there was a span of 17 bases. Germline V gene lookup returns CDR1 ENHRY and CDR2 SYGVKD. DNA for the CDR3: TGTGCCAGCGGAGGTAGCGGAGGTAACACCGGGGAGCTGTTTTTT. Translated: CASGGSGGNTGELFF.